This TCR beta chain was captured in a study of T cells after yellow fever vaccination (dated by TCRdb to about 2019). Study-wide context: The SMART-Seq v4 Ultra Low Input RNA kit was used to prepare libraries from fractions with low cell numbers. To follow T-cell clones before and after both primary and booster YFV17D yellow fever vaccination, bulk TCR alpha and beta repertoires underwent longitudinal sequencing. Two healthy male donors made up the cohort, one aged 18 to 29 years and the other aged 30 to 39 years. Blood was drawn at multiple timepoints before and after primary and secondary immunization, with bulk PBMC replicates and cell subsets isolated.

General findings and caveats noted by the study authors: After the booster, most clones that had expanded after primary vaccination were detected again (approximately 96% of CD4 and 88% of CD8), suggesting broad maintenance of memory. Because abundant contaminating clonotypes from the bulk population could be contained in FACS-sorted repertoires, computational filtering was required. A small share of clonotypes was detected in both CD4 and CD8 compartments, with the overlap likely arising from convergent recombination. Only two donors were included in the study, so the extent to which the findings can be generalized is limited. The secondary T-cell response was weaker than the primary response but faster, peaking on day 5 instead of day 15.

Reading the label with the study, this specimen's treatment or condition is: live attenuated yellow fever vaccine strain. PBMCs were isolated from peripheral blood using a standard Ficoll-Paque protocol. Dynabeads CD4 and CD8 positive selection kits were used to isolate the CD4 and CD8 T-cell fractions. RNA was extracted with TriZol from bulk PBMCs, CD4 and CD8 fractions, and dextramer-positive and dextramer-negative fractions. In this sample, this clonotype turned up many times. The antigen it recognizes is unknown. No much larger clone is present one base from it, and per-base qualities are unavailable. For this chain, trimming is 7 bases at the V end and 4 bases at the J end, and the number of junction bases without a gene match is 13. The cysteine opens and the phenylalanine closes a CDR3 of 15 amino acids. Left in the record is the CDR3 DNA by itself, 45 bases read in frame from the first base. The germline V gene encodes CDR1 DFQATT and CDR2 SNEGSKA (reference sequence).

Synthesis of TCR cDNA relied on 5'RACE template switching, a step that introduced a universal primer site along with unique molecular identifiers. cDNA synthesis was primed from both the TCR alpha and TCR beta constant segments. Library amplification involved two PCR steps, and the second step added sample barcodes and sequencing adapters. Sequencing of the libraries was done on either Illumina HiSeq 2500 (2x100 bp) or NovaSeq (2x150 bp). Per the authors' processing: Demultiplexing of reads and collapsing into UMI consensus sequences were performed with MIGEC, and V(D)J alignment was carried out with MiXCR. Clonotypes responding to the vaccine were identified with edgeR on replicate PBMC samples, with the criteria of FDR below 0.01 and a log2 fold change above 5 up to day 15. CD4 or CD8 identity was assigned to each bulk clonotype according to whether the clonotype was present at higher abundance in the sequenced CD4 repertoire or the sequenced CD8 repertoire. TCRdb cleaned the public reads at Q25 with fastp, built clones with MiXCR and kept in-frame beta chains. A single entry per CDR3 protein holds the most common genes and DNA from its merged rows. These V and J calls derive from TCRdb rather than the authors' analysis. The sample yields approximately 140,000 distinct CDR3 sequences; roughly 8% were counted once. The ten largest clonotypes hold less than 0.95% of the sample.

The chain joins TRBV20-1 to TRBJ2-3, with 8 central nucleotides matching TRBD1. Here the sequenced sample was CD4+ T cells sorted from PBMCs, taken 5 days after the yellow fever booster vaccination. The receptor's source is a man aged 25 to 45 who received the YFV17D yellow fever vaccine. This receptor carries the CDR3 CSVPLIGQGSDTQYF. The bases are TGCAGTGTACCACTTATAGGACAGGGATCAGATACGCAGTATTTT.